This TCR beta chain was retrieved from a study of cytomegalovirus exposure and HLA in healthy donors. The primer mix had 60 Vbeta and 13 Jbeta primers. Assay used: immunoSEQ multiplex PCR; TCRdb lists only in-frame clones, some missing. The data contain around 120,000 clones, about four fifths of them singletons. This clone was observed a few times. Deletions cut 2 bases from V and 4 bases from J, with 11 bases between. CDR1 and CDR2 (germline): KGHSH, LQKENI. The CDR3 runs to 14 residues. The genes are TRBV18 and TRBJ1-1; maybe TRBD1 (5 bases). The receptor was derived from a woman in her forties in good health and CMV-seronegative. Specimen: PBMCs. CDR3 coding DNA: TGTGCCAGCTCACCAGTTGGGGGGTCCACTGAAGCTTTCTTT. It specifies CASSPVGGSTEAFF.